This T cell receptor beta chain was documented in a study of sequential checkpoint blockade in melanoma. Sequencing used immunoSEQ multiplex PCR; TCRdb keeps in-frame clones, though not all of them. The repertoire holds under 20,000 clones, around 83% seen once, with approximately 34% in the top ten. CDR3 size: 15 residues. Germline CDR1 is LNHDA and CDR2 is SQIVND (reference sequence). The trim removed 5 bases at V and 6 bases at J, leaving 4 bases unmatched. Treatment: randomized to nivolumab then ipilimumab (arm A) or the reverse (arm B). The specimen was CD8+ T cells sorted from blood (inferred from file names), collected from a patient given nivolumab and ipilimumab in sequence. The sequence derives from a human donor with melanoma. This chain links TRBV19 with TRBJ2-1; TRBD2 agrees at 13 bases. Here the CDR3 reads CASSGLAGDLNEQFF. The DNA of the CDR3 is TGTGCCAGTAGTGGACTAGCGGGGGACCTCAATGAGCAGTTCTTC.